The rows below give T cell receptor beta chains drawn from one sample of a study of OX40 agonist ivuxolimab in advanced cancers. The data were produced by immunoSEQ multiplex PCR, yet TCRdb's version contains in-frame clones alone and is incomplete. The table shows roughly 70,000 clones, with approximately 88% occurring only once. The starting material was CD4+ or CD8+ T cells sorted from blood, obtained in a trial of the OX40 agonist ivuxolimab. The receptors shown here come from an adult with an advanced solid tumor such as melanoma, head and neck, liver or kidney cancer. CDR3s include the opening cysteine and the closing phenylalanine or tryptophan. Fields, in order: CDR3 protein, V gene.

CASSSQPPPDTQYF | TRBV5-1
CASSLAQGSGAKNIQYF | TRBV5-4
CASRSTGNQPQHF | TRBV6-6
CASSLSGFAQETQYF | TRBV7-2
CASSYSKLAVLNEQFF | TRBV6-5
CASSMPQGNTEAFF | TRBV19
CASSPPTAWREILSDTQYF | TRBV11-2
CASSKGLSSYEQYF | TRBV19
CASSWRGDYGYTF | TRBV6-5
CASSVGGTAYGYTF | TRBV9
CASSQRPGVQITGELFF | TRBV4-1
CASSLGRAASSSTDTQYF | TRBV11-2
CASSLNFQETQYF | TRBV7-8
CASSPGSSYNEQFF | TRBV11-2
CAWSGGARQPQHF | TRBV30
CASSLTSGRTDTQYF | TRBV7-2
CASRKQVTLYEQYF | TRBV2
CASSSRRNTQYF | TRBV7-9
CASSAQGYTGELFF | TRBV2
CASSTSGTTDTQYF | TRBV28
CSVEDNSDQQFF | TRBV29-1
CAWSVLEGNIQYF | TRBV30
CASSPDSNQPQHF | TRBV28
CASSSSTGLLEQYF | TRBV11-2
CASSPTGTTLKTQYF | TRBV28
CASRYGVSSYEQYF | TRBV6-5
CASSINRGDGYTF | TRBV7-2
CASSPQGSYGYTF | TRBV9
CASSRTGSYEQYF | TRBV19
CASGKDPSNQPQHF | TRBV6-6
CASTGTGLAGALHF | TRBV27
CASSLTTSSNPEQFF | TRBV5-1
CASSTGTLSEQYF | TRBV7-9
CASSLARDVLYGYTF | TRBV5-1
CASTLSDVTDTQYF | TRBV5-1
CASSLSPATGELFF | TRBV5-1
CASSWDRGPYNEQFF | TRBV5-6
CASSEMDTEAFF | TRBV6-1
CASSERPQEGTYEQYF | TRBV10-1
CSGGPLGGGTDTQYF | TRBV29-1
CASRMSSGYNEQFF | TRBV27
CASSYRGGETQYF | TRBV6-4
CAWSVSPLYNEQFF | TRBV30
CASSRYLGGSDTDTQYF | TRBV5-4
CSVLTLPDRAGGYTF | TRBV29-1
CASFGGPTDTQYF | TRBV2
CASSIAHRLYGYTF | TRBV19
CASSAGQGAFGYTF | TRBV19
CASSRTGVNTEAFF | TRBV6-5
CASSQGLRDGELFF | TRBV7-8
CASSLWGLMGGNTIYF | TRBV5-4
CASSLWGGSSYNEQFF | TRBV28
CASSLGWGAYNEQFF | TRBV7-2
CASSLAPGNTEAFF | TRBV5-1
CASSPLEANYEQYF | TRBV5-6
CASDPRGSGTIYF | TRBV6-6
CASSLGRNEKLFF | TRBV7-9
CASSSGGGRTGELFF | TRBV13
CASSAGSWDEQFF | TRBV5-4
CASSQSPDREADTQYF | TRBV23-1